One sample yielded the 5 T cell receptor beta chains listed below, sequenced in a study of vaccination effects on CD4 cells after COVID-19. CD4+ T cells specific for antigen were expanded with viral peptide pools by the ViraFEST assay before sequencing. Scientists isolated CD4+ T cells after an approximately 10-day culture period ended. In the vaccine recipients, nucleocapsid antibodies were negative and there was no prior SARS-CoV-2 infection. For these receptors, no antigen is known. Sequencing used immunoSEQ multiplex PCR; TCRdb keeps in-frame clones, though not all of them. The top ten clones hold 8% to 11% of a sample with fewer than 30,000 clones, approximately 75% of them seen once. The sample in question was CD4+ T cells from PBMCs cultured with SARS-CoV-2 spike peptides, obtained before COVID-19 vaccination. These receptor sequences come from a human donor who received a COVID-19 vaccine.

The chain links TRBV18 to TRBJ2-5, with TRBD1 matching 7 bases. Germline-derived CDR1 and CDR2 are KGHSH and LQKENI. CDR3 length: 13 amino acids. V shed 4 bases, J shed 2 bases, and the junction held 1 base outside the gene matches. CDR3 in amino acids: CASSRDRQETQYF. CDR3 coding DNA: TGTGCCAGCTCACGGGACAGACAAGAGACCCAGTACTTC.

J is TRBJ1-2 and V is TRBV14; no clear D gene. The V and J ends lost 0 bases and 8 bases respectively, with 16 bases between them. The CDR3 spans 15 residues. Looked up from germline, CDR1 is SGHDN and CDR2 is FVKESK. The CDR3 reads CASSQDWQVFRGYTF. CDR3 sequence (DNA): TGTGCCAGCAGCCAAGATTGGCAGGTTTTCAGGGGCTACACCTTC.

V is TRBV11-2 and J is TRBJ2-1, with D unresolved. Germline V gene data show CDR1 as SGHAT and CDR2 as FQNNGV. Trimming cost V 4 bases and J 9 bases, with 16 bases left between them. The CDR3 contains 14 residues. The CDR3 sequence is CASSSPRLPGEQFF. Written as DNA, the CDR3 is TGTGCCAGCAGCTCTCCAAGACTCCCCGGTGAGCAGTTCTTC.

By share of the sample, this clone is medium-sized (0.01 to 0.1%). The chain is built from TRBV5-4 and TRBJ2-1, with 14 bases that match TRBD2. Looked up from germline, CDR1 is SGHNT and CDR2 is YYREEE (reference sequence). The length of the CDR3 is 15 residues. V lost 4 bases to trimming and J lost 9 bases; unmatched junction nucleotides: 6. The CDR3 DNA reads TGTGCCAGCAGCCCGACTAGCGGGAGGGCCCCTGAGCAGTTCTTC. This gives the protein CASSPTSGRAPEQFF.

The chain is built from TRBV2 and TRBJ2-4; 7 bases map to TRBD2. Germline V lookup: CDR1 SNHLY, CDR2 FYNNEI. The CDR3 length is 12 residues. V shed 7 bases, J shed 6 bases, and the junction held 3 bases outside the gene matches. The CDR3: CASTAGRNIQYF. The CDR3 region has the DNA TGTGCCAGCACAGCGGGACGAAACATTCAGTACTTC.